This T cell receptor (beta chain) is from a study of T cell repertoires in cytomegalovirus infection. Study-wide background: CMV infection plus the matching HLA type was flagged by public TCR beta signatures. The study's findings and limits: Ex vivo, HLA-C-restricted CMV-specific TCR beta clonotypes prevailed over the rest of the response.

Using its own MiXCR run on the reads, TCRdb lists one record per CDR3 protein. The table records about 76,000 distinct CDR3 sequences, about 3.8% of them present only once. As regards this clonotype: Antigen unknown. A read error may account for a junction end that differs from germline.

CDR1 and CDR2 from the germline V gene are SGHKS and YYEKEE (reference sequence). CDR3 length: 12 amino acids. The clonotype originates from a human donor in good health (CMV status not recorded). Some clones in this sample may be carry-over from other donors' samples. V and J are TRBV5-5 and TRBJ1-1; D uncertain. The source material was PBMCs. The CDR3 spells CASIFWNEEDFF. Written as DNA, the CDR3 is TGTGCCAGCATCTTCTGGAACGAGGAAGATTTCTTT.